There are a few counts of the clone carrying this T cell receptor beta chain. Its matching antigen is unknown. The data originate from a study of T cells in Graves' hyperthyroidism and ophthalmopathy. Whole-study findings and limits: The model predicted ophthalmopathy a median approximately six months before onset.

The study enrolled patients aged 18 to 65 with newly diagnosed hyperthyroidism of under 2 months' duration. Not enrolled were patients with uncontrolled infection, other autoimmune disease, pregnancy or lactation. Isolation of PBMCs was performed on 8.5 to 10 ml fresh peripheral blood. Amplified TCR beta CDR3 regions came from RNA transcripts. The primer set for the first-round RT-PCR of the TCR CDR3 was HTBI. TCRdb itself ran the multiplex PCR reads through MiXCR, one entry per CDR3 protein. The sample has 730,000 or so distinct CDR3 sequences, 18% seen once. Trimming removed 6 bases from V and 6 bases from J; junction bases left unmatched: 11. The CDR3 contains 16 residues.

The clonotype was recovered from a woman between 45 and 60 years old with Graves' hyperthyroidism that later progressed to Graves' ophthalmopathy. This chain joins TRBV12-3 or TRBV12-4 and TRBJ1-6; 7 bases fit TRBD1. The sequenced sample consisted of blood. This CDR3 reads CASSRRTGPLNSPLHF. For the CDR3, the DNA is TGTGCCAGCAGCCGACGGACAGGACCCCTTAATTCACCCCTCCACTTT.